The 31 T cell receptor beta chains presented below share a single source sample, sequenced in a study of CD8+CD57+ T cells in acquired aplastic anemia. Template material for TCR beta VDJ and CDR3 profiling consisted of genomic DNA. A single record per CDR3 protein comes from TCRdb applying MiXCR to the reads. The sample lists some 120,000 distinct CDR3 sequences, about 46% occurring once. What was sequenced was sorted CD4+, CD8+, or CD8+CD57+ T cells (not recorded which) from PBMCs. The receptor source for this set is a human donor in good health, serving as a control.

The rearrangement joins TRBV3-1 to TRBJ1-5, with TRBD1 matching 9 bases. This CDR3 contains 15 residues. Germline CDR1 reads LGHDT; CDR2 reads YNNKEL (reference sequence). J gave up 7 bases and V 4 bases, and 8 bases lay outside the gene matches. The DNA for the CDR3 is TGTGCCAGCAGCCCGGGACAGGGCGACGGGCAGCCCCAGCATTTT. Its protein is CASSPGQGDGQPQHF.

The chain carries TRBV20-1 and TRBJ2-2; D call uncertain. The germline CDR1 and CDR2 sequences are DFQATT and SNEGSKA (reference sequence). Trimming removed 8 bases at V and 4 bases at J, with 14 bases between. CDR3 size: 13 residues. CDR3 loop: CSTQGSGTGELFF. The CDR3 nucleotides read TGCAGTACCCAAGGTTCTGGCACCGGGGAGCTGTTTTTT.

This clonotype came up many times. The chain combines TRBV4-3 with TRBJ2-7, with 9 bases lining up with TRBD2. Germline V gives CDR1 LGHNA, CDR2 YSLEER. The CDR3 contains 15 residues. The J segment lost 4 bases and the V segment lost 2 bases, leaving 6 bases of the junction unmatched. The DNA of the CDR3 is TGCGCCAGCAGCCAACAACTAGCGGGCCAATACGAGCAGTACTTC. Translated: CASSQQLAGQYEQYF.

This clonotype was seen just once. This chain connects TRBV7-2 to TRBJ2-5; D remains ambiguous. V was cut by 6 bases and J by 7 bases, with 9 bases left in between. This CDR3 region has 11 residues. Germline CDR1 and CDR2: SGHTA and FQGNSA. The CDR3 nucleotides read TGTGCCAGCAGTGAGTCCTGGACCCAGTACTTC. Protein: CASSESWTQYF.

This clonotype showed up many times. V is TRBV7-2 and J is TRBJ2-1; TRBD1 agrees at 11 bases. V gave up 4 bases and J gave up 3 bases; unmatched junction bases: 2. The CDR3 runs 15 residues. CDR1 SGHTA and CDR2 FQGNSA come from the germline V gene. CDR3 nucleotides: TGTGCCAGCAGCTCCGGGACAGGGGGCTACAATGAGCAGTTCTTC. Protein product: CASSSGTGGYNEQFF.

This sequence joins TRBV2 and TRBJ2-7; 10 nucleotides match TRBD2. The CDR3 covers 14 residues. The V segment lost 6 bases and the J segment 2 bases; nucleotides outside the gene matches: 4. CDR1 and CDR2 from the germline V gene are SNHLY and FYNNEI. The CDR3 protein is CASRLSGGAYEQYF. CDR3 nucleotide sequence: TGTGCCAGCAGACTCAGCGGGGGGGCCTACGAGCAGTACTTC. The full variable domain, its missing parts supplied by reference TRBV2 and TRBJ2-7, is EPEVTQTPSHQVTQMGQEVILRCVPISNHLYFYWYRQILGQKVEFLVSFYNNEISEKSEIFDDQFSVERPDGSNFTLKIRSTKLEDSAMYFCASRLSGGAYEQYFGPGTRLTVT.

The rearrangement links TRBV11-1 to TRBJ1-2; a weak D match, TRBD1 (6 bases). Per the germline V gene, CDR1 is SGHAT and CDR2 is FQDESV (reference sequence). V was shortened by 3 bases and J by 6 bases, with 23 bases between the two germline ends. The CDR3 has 17 residues. The CDR3 here is CASSFPNTSGTNDGYTF. CDR3 DNA sequence: TGTGCCAGCAGCTTCCCTAACACATCCGGGACAAACGATGGCTACACCTTC. The full variable domain, completed using reference TRBV11-1 and TRBJ1-2, is EAEVAQSPRYKITEKSQAVAFWCDPISGHATLYWYRQILGQGPELLVQFQDESVVDDSQLPKDRFSAERLKGVDSTLKIQPAELGDSAMYLCASSFPNTSGTNDGYTFGSGTRLTVV.

This sequence joins TRBV27 and TRBJ2-7, with TRBD1 identical over 8 bases. V trimming: 0 bases; J trimming: 4 bases; junction bases outside the gene matches: 5. The V gene's germline CDR1 is MNHEY and CDR2 SMNVEV (reference sequence). This CDR3 is 15 amino acids long. The CDR3 DNA reads TGTGCCAGCAGTTTATCGGGGCAGGGGGCGTACGAGCAGTACTTC. It codes for CASSLSGQGAYEQYF.

This clonotype has only a few counts. The chain links TRBV9 to TRBJ2-1, with no clear D. Between the trimmed V and J ends, which lost 0 bases and 4 bases, there was a span of 11 bases. Germline CDR1 is SGDLS and CDR2 is YYNGEE. CDR3 length: 15 residues. CDR3 in amino acids: CASSVVVGPYNEQFF. The CDR3 DNA reads TGTGCCAGCAGCGTAGTGGTGGGCCCGTACAATGAGCAGTTCTTC.

The chain combines TRBV15 with TRBJ2-7; possibly TRBD1 for D (5 bases). Per the germline V gene, CDR1 is LNHNV and CDR2 is YYDKDF (reference sequence). V was shortened by 0 bases and J by 2 bases, with 8 bases between the two germline ends. The CDR3 has 14 residues. The CDR3 nucleotides are TGTGCCACCAGCAGAGATCAGGGTACCTACGAGCAGTACTTC. It translates to CATSRDQGTYEQYF.

The chain couples TRBV11-2 to TRBJ1-2; 9 positions agree with TRBD1. The CDR3 is 16 amino acids. Trimming cost V 5 bases and J 2 bases; bases outside gene matches: 9. The germline V gene encodes CDR1 SGHAT and CDR2 FQNNGV. CDR3 nucleotide sequence: TGTGCCAGCAGCAGATCGGGACAGGGTAGGAACTATGGCTACACCTTC. It specifies CASSRSGQGRNYGYTF.

For this clonotype: Mismatch with germline at one junction end may stem from a read error. This sequence joins TRBV20-1 and TRBJ2-1; possibly TRBD2 for D (7 bases). Germline values: CDR1 DFQATT, CDR2 SNEGSKA (reference sequence). CDR3 length equals 14 residues. CDR3 nucleotide sequence: TGCAGTGCCAGAGGGGGGGCCAACCGCCCTGAGCAGTTCTTC. This codes for CSARGGANRPEQFF.

On this clonotype itself: The junction does not match germline at one end; this may be a read error. The V gene is TRBV20-1, the J gene TRBJ1-2; the D gene is possibly TRBD1 (6 bases). The CDR3 is 14 amino acids. Germline CDR1 and CDR2: DFQATT and SNEGSKA (reference sequence). CDR3 DNA sequence: TGCAGTGCTGGAGAACAGGGAAGCGGCTATGGCTACACCTTC. It yields the protein CSAGEQGSGYGYTF.

J is TRBJ2-5 and V is TRBV7-6; 7 bases are shared with TRBD1. The junction had 6 bases not matched to a gene; V was cut back by 6 bases and J by 2 bases. CDR1 is SGHVS, CDR2 FNYEAQ, per germline. The CDR3 contains 14 residues. The CDR3, as DNA: TGTGCCAGCAGGCCTCGGACAGGACAAGAGACCCAGTACTTC. This translates into CASRPRTGQETQYF.

Ten or more counts support this clonotype. V is TRBV5-1 and J is TRBJ1-6; D is unresolved. This CDR3 has 16 residues. V lost 0 bases to trimming and J lost 7 bases, with 14 bases between them. Germline CDR1 reads SGHRS; CDR2 reads YFSETQ. CDR3 sequence reads: CASSLVSGRQNSPLHF. CDR3 coding DNA: TGCGCCAGCAGCTTGGTGTCTGGAAGGCAGAATTCACCCCTCCACTTT.

The genes are TRBV10-2 and TRBJ1-6; D may be TRBD1 (5 bases). Between the trimmed V and J ends, which lost 3 bases and 3 bases, there was a span of 15 bases. CDR3 length: 17 amino acids. Germline V CDR1 and CDR2: WSHSY, SAAADI. The DNA for the CDR3 is TGCGCCAGCAGTGACCCGGGAAGACAGAACTATAATTCACCCCTCCACTTT. The encoded protein is CASSDPGRQNYNSPLHF.

This chain uses TRBV5-6 with TRBJ2-7, with 8 positions matching TRBD2. CDR3 size: 15 residues. Germline V gene sequence: CDR1 SGHDT, CDR2 YYEEEE. V lost 2 bases to trimming and J lost 0 bases; unmatched junction nucleotides: 4. The CDR3 DNA reads as TGTGCCAGCAGCTTTGGGGGGACTAGCTCCTACGAGCAGTACTTC. This gives the protein CASSFGGTSSYEQYF. The entire variable domain, with the rest obtained from reference TRBV5-6 and TRBJ2-7, is as follows: DAGVTQSPTHLIKTRGQQVTLRCSPKSGHDTVSWYQQALGQGPQFIFQYYEEEERQRGNFPDRFSGHQFPNYSSELNVNALLLGDSALYLCASSFGGTSSYEQYFGPGTRLTVT.

V is TRBV7-9 and J is TRBJ2-5; TRBD2 agrees at 10 bases. Germline V gene data show CDR1 as SEHNR and CDR2 as FQNEAQ (reference sequence). There are 16 residues in the CDR3. Losses at the gene ends were 4 bases for V and 1 base for J; bases not matched to a gene: 6. This CDR3 is CASSYSGTSVQETQYF. The CDR3 DNA follows: TGTGCCAGCAGCTACTCCGGGACTAGCGTCCAAGAGACCCAGTACTTC.

The chain employs TRBV7-2 and TRBJ1-1; no firm D call. CDR3 length: 12 residues. Germline V gene lookup returns CDR1 SGHTA and CDR2 FQGNSA. The germline V and J ends were trimmed by 3 bases and 4 bases, with 6 bases remaining between them. The CDR3: CASSLDATEAFF. The CDR3 DNA sequence: TGTGCCAGCAGCTTGGACGCCACTGAAGCTTTCTTT.

This clonotype was detected only a few times. This chain uses TRBV6-1 with TRBJ1-3; D possibly corresponds to TRBD1 (5 bases). This CDR3 region has 17 residues. V lost 2 bases and J 0 bases, leaving 14 bases between the germline ends. The germline V gene encodes CDR1 MNHNS and CDR2 SASEGT. The CDR3 bases are TGTGCCAGCAGTGAATGGGGCCCAGAAGCCTCTGGAAACACCATATATTTT. This gives the protein CASSEWGPEASGNTIYF.

This clonotype was detected a few times. This could be a read error, since a much larger clone is one nucleotide away. This sequence joins TRBV12-3 or TRBV12-4 and TRBJ2-7; D is undetermined. Trimming pared 5 bases from V and 6 bases from J, leaving 23 bases between. The CDR3 is 16 residues long. DNA of the CDR3: TGTGCCAGCAGTGGACGGCGGCTACACATTACCTGCGAGCAGTACTTC. It codes for CASSGRRLHITCEQYF.

The V gene is TRBV7-2, the J gene TRBJ2-5; TRBD2 matches at 14 bases. Losses at the gene ends were 1 base for V and 7 bases for J; bases not matched to a gene: 5. CDR1 SGHTA and CDR2 FQGNSA come from the germline V gene. CDR3 size: 16 residues. The CDR3: CASSLGLAGGPGTQYF. The CDR3, as DNA: TGTGCCAGCAGCTTAGGACTAGCGGGGGGGCCAGGGACCCAGTACTTC.

This clonotype was observed many times. V gene TRBV3-1 combines with J gene TRBJ2-7, with D tentatively TRBD1 or TRBD2 (5 bases each). CDR1 is LGHDT, CDR2 YNNKEL, per germline (reference sequence). Trimming left V 5 bases short and J 2 bases short, with 13 bases between. CDR3 length equals 14 residues. CDR3 region: CASSRQRDTYEQYF. CDR3 DNA: TGTGCCAGCAGCAGACAGAGGGATACCTACGAGCAGTACTTC.

This chain uses TRBV4-3 with TRBJ1-2; D remains unclear. CDR3 length equals 15 residues. V was trimmed by 1 base and J by 3 bases, leaving 12 bases between them. Germline-derived CDR1 and CDR2 are LGHNA and YSLEER. The CDR3 protein is CASSQGVRVDYGYTF. The CDR3 DNA reads as TGCGCCAGCAGCCAAGGTGTTAGGGTTGACTATGGCTACACCTTC.

This chain uses TRBV2 with TRBJ1-1, with 9 positions matching TRBD1. This CDR3 region has 13 residues. Losses at the gene ends were 5 bases for V and 8 bases for J; bases not matched to a gene: 6. CDR1 is SNHLY, CDR2 FYNNEI, per germline. The CDR3 here is CASSTRDREEAFF. The CDR3 DNA is TGTGCCAGCAGTACTCGGGACAGGGAAGAAGCTTTCTTT.

V and J are TRBV10-2 and TRBJ2-7; D is ambiguous. In germline, CDR1 is WSHSY, CDR2 SAAADI. There are 13 residues in the CDR3. V was pared by 4 bases and J by 2 bases, with 9 bases between. The CDR3 DNA sequence: TGCGCCAGCAGTGCTGGGTTGGCCTACGAGCAGTACTTC. Protein: CASSAGLAYEQYF.

This clonotype appeared many times. The chain's CDR3 is CAISRAGRETQYF. In nucleotides, the CDR3 is TGTGCCATCAGTCGGGCAGGGAGGGAGACCCAGTACTTC. The chain combines TRBV10-3 with TRBJ2-5; a possible D gene is TRBD2 (6 bases). The CDR3 totals 13 residues. CDR1 is ENHRY and CDR2 is SYGVKD in the germline V gene. Trimming stripped 5 bases from V and 5 bases from J, with 12 bases between.

The chain is built from TRBV7-8 and TRBJ2-7; D gene unclear. This CDR3 comprises 13 residues. Germline CDR1 SGHVS, CDR2 FQNEAQ. V lost 3 bases to trimming and J lost 0 bases, with 6 bases between them. The CDR3 DNA is TGTGCCAGCAGCTTTGACACCTCCTACGAGCAGTACTTC. Translation: CASSFDTSYEQYF.

V gene TRBV4-2 combines with J gene TRBJ2-6; unclear D gene. Germline V gives CDR1 LGHNA, CDR2 YNFKEQ. The length of the CDR3 is 16 residues. Between the trimmed V and J ends, which lost 4 bases and 0 bases, there was a span of 10 bases. The CDR3 bases are TGTGCCAGCAGCCCCGGGCTGTGCTCTGGGGCCAACGTCCTGACTTTC. The encoded protein is CASSPGLCSGANVLTF.

The chain has TRBV15 and TRBJ2-7, with 9 bases that match TRBD2. Germline V gene lookup returns CDR1 LNHNV and CDR2 YYDKDF (reference sequence). CDR3 length: 13 residues. In DNA form, the CDR3 reads TGTGCTGTCAGCGGGGGGTCTCCGTACGAGCAGTACTTC. The encoded protein is CAVSGGSPYEQYF.

The table lists this clonotype with a count of one. As DNA, the CDR3 is TGTGCCAGTAGTCCGCGACAGGGTTATAATTCACCCCTCCACTTT. It specifies CASSPRQGYNSPLHF. This chain uses TRBV19 with TRBJ1-6, with 7 bases that match TRBD1. CDR3 length: 15 amino acids. With V trimmed by 5 bases and J by 4 bases, 5 bases remained unmatched. Germline V gives CDR1 LNHDA, CDR2 SQIVND (reference sequence).